The source of this TCR beta chain is a study of cytomegalovirus exposure and HLA in healthy donors. The PCR used 60 Vbeta and 13 Jbeta primers. Here immunoSEQ multiplex PCR was the method, and the copy in TCRdb shows in-frame clones only, minus some. The table has more than 150,000 clones, just under 80% seen once. CDR1 and CDR2 (germline): SNHLY, FYNNEI. Trimming removed 6 bases at V and 3 bases at J, with 15 bases between. The CDR3 sequence is 15 residues long. Points from the study as a whole: Rare sequences made up most TCRs, while some public TCRs were found in many donors. TCR beta chain V- and J-gene trimming was linked, in a later analysis, to a missense variant in DCLRE1C. Reports indicate that TCR beta sequences accurately predicted the HLA-A and HLA-B alleles of most subjects.

This clone was seen a handful of times. Its antigen is still unknown. The sample comprised PBMCs. The TCR sequence derives from a woman in her 30s in good health and CMV-seropositive. This sequence joins TRBV2 and TRBJ1-5; TRBD1 might be the D (6 bases). The CDR3 nucleotides are TGTGCCAGCAGATATCAGGGGAGTGCCAATCAGCCCCAGCATTTT. It translates to CASRYQGSANQPQHF. The full variable domain, its missing parts supplied by reference TRBV2 and TRBJ1-5, is EPEVTQTPSHQVTQMGQEVILRCVPISNHLYFYWYRQILGQKVEFLVSFYNNEISEKSEIFDDQFSVERPDGSNFTLKIRSTKLEDSAMYFCASRYQGSANQPQHFGDGTRLSIL.